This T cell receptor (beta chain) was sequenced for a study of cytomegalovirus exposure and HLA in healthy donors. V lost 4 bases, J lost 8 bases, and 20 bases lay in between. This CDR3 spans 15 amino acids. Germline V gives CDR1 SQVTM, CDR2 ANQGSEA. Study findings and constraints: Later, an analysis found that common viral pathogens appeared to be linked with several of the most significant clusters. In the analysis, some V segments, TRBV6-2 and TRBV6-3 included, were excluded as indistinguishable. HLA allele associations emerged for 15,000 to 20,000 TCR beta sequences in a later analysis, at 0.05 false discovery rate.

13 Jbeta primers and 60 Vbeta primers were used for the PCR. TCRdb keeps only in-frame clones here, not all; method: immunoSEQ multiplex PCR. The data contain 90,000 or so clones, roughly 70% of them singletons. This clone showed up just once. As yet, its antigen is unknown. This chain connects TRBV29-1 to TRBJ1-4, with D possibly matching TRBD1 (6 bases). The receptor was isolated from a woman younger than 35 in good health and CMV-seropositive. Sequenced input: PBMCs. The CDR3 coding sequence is TGCAGCGTTGGAGTACAGGGCAAGCAGGACGAAAAACTGTTTTTT. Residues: CSVGVQGKQDEKLFF.